The subject of this entry is one T cell receptor beta chain. This CDR3 comprises 17 residues. V was clipped by 4 bases and J by 1 base, with 18 bases between them. Germline loops: CDR1 SGHRS, CDR2 YFSETQ. The data derive from a study of cytomegalovirus exposure and HLA in healthy donors. The study ran its PCR with 60 Vbeta and 13 Jbeta primers. Clones were sequenced by immunoSEQ multiplex PCR, and TCRdb holds only the in-frame ones, with some missing. The sample has about 130,000 clones; 80% are singletons. Healthy bone marrow donors made up the donors. This chain joins TRBV5-1 and TRBJ1-3, with a possible D match to TRBD1 (5 bases). This sequence was found in a man aged 30 to 45 in good health and CMV-seropositive. Material for sequencing was PBMCs. CDR3 DNA: TGCGCCAGCAGCGTACAGGCACCCGGGGGTTCTGGAAACACCATATATTTT. Its translation: CASSVQAPGGSGNTIYF.